Below, 11 T cell receptor beta chains from the same sample are listed, as sequenced in a study of blood T cell repertoires in COVID-19. This table comes from immunoSEQ multiplex PCR, and its TCRdb copy is limited to in-frame clones, with some not included. The table lists 250,000 to 350,000 clones, approximately 84% of them singletons, with more than 1.4% in the top ten. Sequencing was done on a sample of peripheral blood. The receptors originated from a human donor with COVID-19, enrolled during active disease. The donor label of this sample is uncertain.

The CDR3 DNA sequence: TGTGCCAGCAGATGGGACAGGGGGCAGGGAGATACGCAGTATTTT. Its translation is CASRWDRGQGDTQYF. V gene TRBV28 combines with J gene TRBJ2-3; 12 bases are a match to TRBD1. From germline, CDR1 is MDHEN and CDR2 SYDVKM. Losses at the gene ends were 6 bases for V and 5 bases for J; bases not matched to a gene: 6. This CDR3 comprises 15 residues.

The V gene is TRBV30, the J gene TRBJ2-1, with a weak D call TRBD1 (6 bases). Germline CDR1 is GTSNPN and CDR2 is SVGIG (reference sequence). V dropped 0 bases and J dropped 8 bases, with 14 bases sitting between them. This CDR3 is 14 amino acids long. The CDR3 DNA follows: TGTGCCTGGAGTGTACAGGGCCATGGTGATGAGCAGTTCTTC. Its translation: CAWSVQGHGDEQFF.

The V call is TRBV7-2, the J call TRBJ2-1, with a tentative D call TRBD2 (6 bases). The CDR3 is 14 residues long. The V and J ends lost 1 base and 9 bases respectively, with 13 bases between them. Germline values: CDR1 SGHTA, CDR2 FQGNSA. CDR3 DNA sequence: TGTGCCAGCAGCTTAGACCACAGTAGCGGTGAGCAGTTCTTC. Residues: CASSLDHSSGEQFF.

This chain links TRBV4-1 with TRBJ1-5, with D possibly TRBD1 on 5 matching bases. This CDR3 contains 16 residues. The germline gives CDR1 MGHRA, CDR2 YSYEKL. Trimming cost V 2 bases and J 2 bases, with 13 bases left between them. The CDR3 DNA is TGCGCCAGCAGCCAAAGGGCTATACAGGGCAATCAGCCCCAGCATTTT. Amino acid sequence: CASSQRAIQGNQPQHF.

This chain connects TRBV9 to TRBJ2-7; D might be TRBD2 (5 bases). V dropped 0 bases and J dropped 7 bases, with 11 bases sitting between them. CDR1 is SGDLS, CDR2 YYNGEE, per germline. CDR3 length: 13 residues. CDR3 region: CASSVAWSGEQYF. The CDR3 DNA reads TGTGCCAGCAGCGTAGCATGGTCGGGAGAGCAGTACTTC.

V and J are TRBV5-1 and TRBJ2-1, with 10 bases aligning to TRBD2. Germline V gene data show CDR1 as SGHRS and CDR2 as YFSETQ. The CDR3 extends over 17 amino acids. After removal of 0 bases from V and 0 bases from J, the junction contained 3 bases not matched to a gene. CDR3 protein: CASSLVASGSSYNEQFF. The CDR3 region has the DNA TGCGCCAGCAGCTTGGTGGCTAGCGGGAGCTCCTACAATGAGCAGTTCTTC.

J is TRBJ2-5 and V is TRBV28; D possibly corresponds to TRBD1 (5 bases). Per the germline V gene, CDR1 is MDHEN and CDR2 is SYDVKM. Trimming took off 2 bases at V and 1 base at J, with 11 bases between the two ends. This CDR3 comprises 15 residues. CDR3 residues: CASSLIGQGQETQYF. The CDR3 DNA sequence: TGTGCCAGCAGTTTAATCGGGCAGGGCCAAGAGACCCAGTACTTC.

The chain joins TRBV9 to TRBJ1-3; tentative D call: TRBD1 (6 bases). Germline V CDR1 and CDR2: SGDLS, YYNGEE. The CDR3 contains 15 residues. V was shortened by 3 bases and J by 6 bases, with 16 bases between the two germline ends. The CDR3 protein is CASSAVLSGVNTIYF. In nucleotides, the CDR3 is TGTGCCAGCAGCGCCGTTTTATCAGGGGTAAACACCATATATTTT.

In DNA form, the CDR3 reads TGCGCCAGCAGCCAAGATACCGCAGGGGCTCGGGAAAAACTGTTTTTT. Residues: CASSQDTAGAREKLFF. V usage is TRBV4-1 and J usage is TRBJ1-4; perhaps TRBD1 as D (6 bases). The ends were cut back, 0 bases at V and 8 bases at J, with 16 bases in the middle. CDR3 length equals 16 residues. The germline gives CDR1 MGHRA, CDR2 YSYEKL.

The rearrangement joins TRBV28 to TRBJ2-3; 8 bases line up with TRBD1. This CDR3 is built from 15 residues. The germline gives CDR1 MDHEN, CDR2 SYDVKM. The V and J ends lost 5 bases and 2 bases, in that order; junction bases with no gene match: 6. The CDR3 is CASSNRDRFTDTQYF. The CDR3 DNA reads as TGTGCCAGCAGTAACCGGGACAGGTTCACAGATACGCAGTATTTT.

V and J are TRBV27 and TRBJ2-7, with 8 nucleotides matching TRBD1. V shed 6 bases, J shed 3 bases, and the junction held 10 bases outside the gene matches. CDR1 MNHEY and CDR2 SMNVEV come from the germline V gene (reference sequence). This CDR3 has 15 residues. The DNA for the CDR3 is TGTGCCAGCAGAGAGGGTGGCAGGGGGCACTACGAGCAGTACTTC. Its protein is CASREGGRGHYEQYF.